A single TCR beta chain is shown here with its context. Its antigen remains unknown. The sample belongs to a study of blood T cells in healthy people across ages. At the level of the study: Using template switching, researchers captured about one barcoded beta molecule for each two T cells. Findings of the study overall: Total diversity from one million sequenced T cells was likely underestimated.

Through a sample-barcoded 5' primer and a J-beta primer mix, a second PCR was run for about 6 to 11 cycles. Through a template-switch adaptor with 12 random nucleotides, each cDNA molecule received a tag. Via MiXCR, TCRdb re-called the 5' RACE reads, giving one row per CDR3 protein. This table holds some 690,000 distinct CDR3 sequences, over 20% found once. The CDR3 loop spans 18 amino acids. The V and J ends lost 5 bases and 6 bases, in that order; junction bases with no gene match: 16. Germline CDR1 SEHNR, CDR2 FQNEAQ (reference sequence). The chain employs TRBV7-9 and TRBJ2-1, with TRBD1 matching 10 bases. This TCR was recovered from a man in his 70s in good health. The sequenced sample was blood. As DNA, the CDR3 is TGTGCCAGCAGCCTTCCGGGACAGGGGATTGGGGGTGGCAATGAGCAGTTCTTC. Its translation: CASSLPGQGIGGGNEQFF.